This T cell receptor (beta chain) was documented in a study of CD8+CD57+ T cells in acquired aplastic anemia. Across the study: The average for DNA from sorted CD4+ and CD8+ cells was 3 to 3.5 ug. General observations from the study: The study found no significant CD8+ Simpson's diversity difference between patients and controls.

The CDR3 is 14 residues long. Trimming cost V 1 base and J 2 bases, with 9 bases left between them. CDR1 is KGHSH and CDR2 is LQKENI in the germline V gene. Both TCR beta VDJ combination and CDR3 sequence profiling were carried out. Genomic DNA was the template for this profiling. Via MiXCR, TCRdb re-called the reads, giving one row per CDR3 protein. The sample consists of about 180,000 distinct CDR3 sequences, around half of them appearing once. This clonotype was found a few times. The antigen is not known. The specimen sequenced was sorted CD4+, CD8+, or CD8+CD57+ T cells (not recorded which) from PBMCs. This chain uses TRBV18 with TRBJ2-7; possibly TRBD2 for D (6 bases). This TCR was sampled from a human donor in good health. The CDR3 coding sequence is TGTGCCAGCTCACCACTAGCGGAGGCCTACGAGCAGTACTTC. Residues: CASSPLAEAYEQYF.